One and the same sample provided the 20 T cell receptor beta chains below, sequenced in a study of OX40 agonist ivuxolimab in advanced cancers. The table came from immunoSEQ multiplex PCR; TCRdb's copy has only in-frame clones and leaves some out. This sample yields tens of thousands of clones, of which around 87% are seen a single time; about 4% belongs to the top ten. The source was CD4+ or CD8+ T cells sorted from blood, collected in a trial of the OX40 agonist ivuxolimab. These TCRs come from an adult with an advanced solid tumor such as melanoma, head and neck, liver or kidney cancer.

In its sample, this clone was seen once. This chain uses TRBV18 with TRBJ2-3; D possibly corresponds to TRBD2 (5 bases). The germline V gene encodes CDR1 KGHSH and CDR2 LQKENI. V shed 4 bases and J shed 8 bases, with 13 bases lying between them. The CDR3 is 13 residues long. The CDR3: CASSLPSSATQYF. CDR3 bases: TGTGCCAGCTCACTCCCTAGCTCTGCTACGCAGTATTTT.

The chain recombines TRBV11-2 with TRBJ2-5; the match to TRBD2 covers 7 bases. Germline loops: CDR1 SGHAT, CDR2 FQNNGV. V lost 5 bases and J lost 5; bases outside the gene matches: 11. CDR3 size: 15 residues. The CDR3 protein is CASSPGGSVVETQYF. The CDR3 bases are TGTGCCAGCAGCCCTGGCGGGAGCGTTGTGGAGACCCAGTACTTC.

This chain connects TRBV9 to TRBJ2-1; D not certain. CDR1 and CDR2 from the germline V gene are SGDLS and YYNGEE. CDR3 length: 16 residues. V lost 3 bases to trimming and J lost 0 bases, with 13 bases between them. The DNA for the CDR3 is TGTGCCAGCAGCGCGAACACTGCTTACTCCTACAATGAGCAGTTCTTC. Protein: CASSANTAYSYNEQFF. The entire variable domain, with the rest obtained from reference TRBV9 and TRBJ2-1, is as follows: DSGVTQTPKHLITATGQRVTLRCSPRSGDLSVYWYQQSLDQGLQFLIQYYNGEERAKGNILERFSAQQFPDLHSELNLSSLELGDSALYFCASSANTAYSYNEQFFGPGTRLTVL.

The chain employs TRBV6-5 and TRBJ1-2, with TRBD1 matching over 8 bases. CDR1 and CDR2 (germline): MNHEY, SVGAGI. CDR3 size: 15 residues. Trimming took 6 bases from V and 4 from J; bases not matched to a gene: 10. CDR3 loop: CASRAQLGQGYGYTF. In DNA, the CDR3 is TGTGCCAGCAGGGCCCAATTAGGACAGGGCTATGGCTACACCTTC.

The chain links TRBV9 to TRBJ1-3, with D possibly matching TRBD1 (5 bases). This CDR3 contains 19 residues. V was cut by 4 bases and J by 0 bases, with 23 bases left in between. The germline V gene encodes CDR1 SGDLS and CDR2 YYNGEE. CDR3 amino acids: CASSQGSIGTSSSGNTIYF. Written as DNA, the CDR3 is TGTGCCAGCAGCCAAGGGTCGATAGGGACGTCTAGCTCTGGAAACACCATATATTTT.

This chain connects TRBV7-2 to TRBJ1-4; TRBD1 matches at 8 bases. Trimming removed 5 bases from V and 2 bases from J; junction bases left unmatched: 1. CDR1 SGHTA and CDR2 FQGNSA come from the germline V gene. The CDR3 is 14 residues long. Here the CDR3 reads CASSRQGTNEKLFF. The CDR3, as DNA: TGTGCCAGCAGCCGACAGGGGACTAATGAAAAACTGTTTTTT. Full variable domain (outside the CDR3, taken from reference TRBV7-2 and TRBJ1-4): GAGVSQSPSNKVTEKGKDVELRCDPISGHTALYWYRQSLGQGLEFLIYFQGNSAPDKSGLPSDRFSAERTGGSVSTLTIQRTQQEDSAVYLCASSRQGTNEKLFFGSGTQLSVL.

The CDR3 loop is CASSAYRGRTEAFF. For the CDR3, the DNA is TGTGCCAGTAGTGCCTACAGGGGGCGAACTGAAGCTTTCTTT. The chain combines TRBV19 with TRBJ1-1; 9 positions match TRBD1. CDR1 and CDR2 from the germline V gene are LNHDA and SQIVND (reference sequence). V trimming: 5 bases; J trimming: 5 bases; junction bases outside the gene matches: 6. There are 14 residues in the CDR3. Looking up the rest from reference TRBV19 and TRBJ1-1 gives the full variable domain: DGGITQSPKYLFRKEGQNVTLSCEQNLNHDAMYWYRQDPGQGLRLIYYSQIVNDFQKGDIAEGYSVSREKKESFPLTVTSAQKNPTAFYLCASSAYRGRTEAFFGQGTRLTVV.

The genes are TRBV29-1 and TRBJ1-2, with D unclear. Trimming pared 0 bases from V and 5 bases from J, leaving 10 bases between. CDR3 size: 13 residues. Germline CDR1 reads SQVTM; CDR2 reads ANQGSEA. This CDR3 is CSVEDKREYGYTF. The CDR3 bases are TGCAGCGTTGAAGATAAGAGGGAATATGGCTACACCTTC.

The chain combines TRBV7-2 with TRBJ1-3; no definite D call. CDR3 length: 14 amino acids. Between the trimmed V and J ends, which lost 0 bases and 5 bases, there was a span of 8 bases. From germline, CDR1 is SGHTA and CDR2 FQGNSA. CDR3 residues: CASSLALSRNTIYF. CDR3 coding DNA: TGTGCCAGCAGCTTAGCGCTATCACGAAACACCATATATTTT.

This clone has only one observation. The gene calls are TRBV7-2 and TRBJ2-1; D is ambiguous. V lost 5 bases, J lost 0 bases, and 11 bases lay in between. CDR1 is SGHTA, CDR2 FQGNSA, per germline. This CDR3 region has 15 residues. The CDR3 nucleotides are TGTGCCAGCAGCCCTTGGCTGAACTCCTACAATGAGCAGTTCTTC. This codes for CASSPWLNSYNEQFF.

The chain links TRBV9 to TRBJ2-3; 9 bases fit TRBD2. The CDR3 length is 16 residues. Germline V lookup: CDR1 SGDLS, CDR2 YYNGEE. The V segment lost 0 bases and the J segment 4 bases; nucleotides outside the gene matches: 6. CDR3 bases: TGTGCCAGCAGCGTAGTGGCGGGAGGGTCTGCAGATACGCAGTATTTT. Amino acid sequence: CASSVVAGGSADTQYF.

This clone showed up many times. J is TRBJ1-5 and V is TRBV5-1; D may be TRBD1 (5 bases). V lost 2 bases and J 3 bases, leaving 12 bases between the germline ends. The CDR3 consists of 15 residues. The V gene's germline CDR1 is SGHRS and CDR2 YFSETQ. The CDR3 DNA reads TGCGCCAGCAGCTTCGAGGGACGGTACAATCAGCCCCAGCATTTT. Its protein product is CASSFEGRYNQPQHF.

The V call is TRBV11-2, the J call TRBJ1-3, with 9 nucleotides matching TRBD1. The CDR3 runs to 17 residues. The junction had 10 bases not matched to a gene; V was cut back by 4 bases and J by 3 bases. The germline V gene encodes CDR1 SGHAT and CDR2 FQNNGV. The chain's CDR3 is CASSSPGQGIDGNTIYF. CDR3 sequence (DNA): TGTGCCAGCAGCTCCCCGGGACAGGGTATTGATGGAAACACCATATATTTT. Complete variable domain (other parts from reference TRBV11-2 and TRBJ1-3): EAGVAQSPRYKIIEKRQSVAFWCNPISGHATLYWYQQILGQGPKLLIQFQNNGVVDDSQLPKDRFSAERLKGVDSTLKIQPAKLEDSAVYLCASSSPGQGIDGNTIYFGEGSWLTVV.

The chain has TRBV7-9 and TRBJ2-7; 7 bases fit TRBD2. The germline gives CDR1 SEHNR, CDR2 FQNEAQ (reference sequence). Germline trimming cut 2 bases from V and 2 bases from J; bases unmatched to any gene: 6. This CDR3 has 15 amino acids. The CDR3 here is CASSLISGRAYEQYF. For the CDR3, the DNA is TGTGCCAGCAGCTTAATATCAGGGAGGGCCTACGAGCAGTACTTC.

The V call is TRBV2, the J call TRBJ1-1, with D maybe TRBD1 (5 bases). The germline V and J ends were trimmed by 5 bases and 8 bases, with 15 bases remaining between them. The CDR3 contains 13 residues. Germline V lookup: CDR1 SNHLY, CDR2 FYNNEI. CDR3 in amino acids: CASSYGTAKEAFF. As DNA, the CDR3 is TGTGCCAGCAGTTACGGGACGGCCAAGGAAGCTTTCTTT.

A remark on this clone: A read error may produce the germline difference seen at one junction end. This chain connects TRBV10-1 to TRBJ2-2; TRBD2 matches 12 bases. The CDR3 is 15 amino acids. The V gene's germline CDR1 is WNHNN and CDR2 SYGVQD (reference sequence). Here the CDR3 DNA reads TGCGCCGGCAGCCGGACTAGCGGGGCAACCGGGGAGCTGTTTTTT. Translated: CAGSRTSGATGELFF.

The chain links TRBV11-2 to TRBJ1-1; D not resolved. The ends were cut back, 3 bases at V and 1 base at J, with 3 bases in the middle. The CDR3 is made up of 12 amino acids. Germline CDR1 reads SGHAT; CDR2 reads FQNNGV. CDR3 bases: TGTGCCAGCAGCTTCCAGAACACTGAAGCTTTCTTT. This codes for CASSFQNTEAFF.

The chain joins TRBV5-1 to TRBJ1-2, with TRBD1 as a possible D gene (5 bases). The V end was cut by 0 bases, the J end by 2 bases, with 17 bases between. Germline V gene data show CDR1 as SGHRS and CDR2 as YFSETQ. The CDR3 is made up of 17 amino acids. The CDR3 DNA reads TGCGCCAGCAGCTTGGTACCATCTGGGGGAGCGAACTATGGCTACACCTTC. It is translated as CASSLVPSGGANYGYTF.

The V and J genes are TRBV19 and TRBJ1-2; D ambiguous. CDR3 length equals 14 residues. The V end lost 4 bases, the J end lost 5 bases, and 14 bases lay between the germline ends. CDR1 is LNHDA, CDR2 SQIVND, per germline (reference sequence). This chain's CDR3 is CASSNPGELYGYTF. The CDR3 DNA reads TGTGCCAGTAGTAATCCGGGAGAGCTATATGGCTACACCTTC.

The chain is built from TRBV7-9 and TRBJ1-3; a weak D match, TRBD1 (5 bases). Per germline, CDR1 SEHNR and CDR2 FQNEAQ (reference sequence). The CDR3 contains 17 residues. V was trimmed by 5 bases and J by 0 bases, leaving 17 bases between them. The CDR3 spells CASSAGPSGNSGNTIYF. Written as DNA, the CDR3 is TGTGCCAGCAGCGCGGGCCCGTCAGGGAACTCTGGAAACACCATATATTTT. The full variable domain, its missing parts supplied by reference TRBV7-9 and TRBJ1-3, is DTGVSQNPRHKITKRGQNVTFRCDPISEHNRLYWYRQTLGQGPEFLTYFQNEAQLEKSRLLSDRFSAERPKGSFSTLEIQRTEQGDSAMYLCASSAGPSGNSGNTIYFGEGSWLTVV.